This section outlines one T cell receptor beta chain sequence together with its context. These data originate in a study of Ad26.COV2.S vaccination and SARS-CoV-2 variants. Across the whole study: Intramuscular Ad26.COV2.S at 5x10^10 or 1x10^11 viral particles.

V lost 3 bases and J 2 bases, leaving 12 bases between the germline ends. CDR1 GTSNPN and CDR2 SVGIG come from the germline V gene (reference sequence). This CDR3 is built from 14 residues. The treatment denotes: around 19 received Ad26.COV2.S at low or high dose, single or two shots; several received placebo; per-sample allocation not given. Sampling occurred on day 63 after the first vaccine or placebo injection. An Ad26 vector expressing Wuhan-strain SARS-CoV-2 spike served as the vaccine. Assay: immunoSEQ multiplex PCR; the TCRdb copy retains only in-frame clones and omits some. The repertoire holds fewer than 300,000 clones, with more than 75% as singletons.

The rearrangement uses TRBV30 and TRBJ2-3; no clear D gene. Sequenced material: peripheral blood, taken in a trial of Ad26.COV2.S vaccine versus placebo. The TCR originated in a person aged 18-60 years who received the Ad26.COV2.S COVID-19 vaccine or a placebo. The CDR3 sequence is CAWSNTASTDTQYF. CDR3 bases: TGTGCCTGGAGCAACACGGCATCCACAGATACGCAGTATTTT.